The next 32 T cell receptor beta chains were all read from a single sample in a study of cytomegalovirus exposure and HLA in healthy donors. PCR used 60 Vbeta primers and 13 Jbeta primers. Sequenced by immunoSEQ multiplex PCR; TCRdb stores in-frame clones only, minus some. The data contain about 190,000 clones, 80% to 90% of them seen just once; the ten biggest clones take up 0.31%. Input material: PBMCs. The receptors derive from a woman aged 25 to 39 in good health and CMV-seronegative.

This chain's CDR3 is CASEQERNLEAFF. In DNA, the CDR3 is TGTGCCAGCGAACAGGAAAGGAACCTTGAAGCTTTCTTT. This rearrangement joins TRBV6-1 to TRBJ1-1; a possible D gene is TRBD1 (5 bases). This CDR3 has 13 residues. CDR1 and CDR2 (germline): MNHNS, SASEGT. V gave up 8 bases and J gave up 7 bases, with 17 bases separating them.

This rearrangement joins TRBV28 to TRBJ2-1; D not resolved. Germline-derived CDR1 and CDR2 are MDHEN and SYDVKM. The CDR3 spans 13 residues. The V gene lost 3 bases and the J gene lost 4 bases, with 7 bases spanning the gap. This CDR3 reads CASSFLLYNEQFF. CDR3 sequence (DNA): TGTGCCAGCAGTTTCTTATTGTACAATGAGCAGTTCTTC.

This clone was detected only once. The rearrangement joins TRBV29-1 to TRBJ2-7; D may be TRBD2 (6 bases). Looked up from germline, CDR1 is SQVTM and CDR2 is ANQGSEA. There are 14 residues in the CDR3. Between the trimmed V and J ends, which lost 7 bases and 1 base, there was a span of 17 bases. CDR3 loop: CSALQAGRSYEQYF. CDR3 DNA sequence: TGCAGCGCACTTCAAGCGGGCCGGTCCTACGAGCAGTACTTC.

The chain joins TRBV6-4 to TRBJ1-6; D may be TRBD1 (5 bases). V lost 6 bases, J lost 0 bases, and 15 bases lay in between. Germline CDR1 MRHNA, CDR2 SNTAGT. The CDR3 has 17 residues. The CDR3 DNA sequence: TGTGCCAGCAGCCTAGGAACAGGTAGCTCCTATAATTCACCCCTCCACTTT. This codes for CASSLGTGSSYNSPLHF.

This chain joins TRBV11-2 and TRBJ2-5; D gene uncertain. Trimming took 0 bases from V and 5 from J, leaving 7 bases between them. Per germline, CDR1 SGHAT and CDR2 FQNNGV. The CDR3 is made up of 13 amino acids. The CDR3 bases are TGTGCCAGCAGCTTAGAAACTCTGGAGACCCAGTACTTC. Translated, it gives CASSLETLETQYF.

About this clone itself: Other DNA sequences in this sample translate to the same CDR3. J is TRBJ1-1 and V is TRBV5-1; a possible D gene is TRBD1 (6 bases). The CDR3 has 14 amino acids. Germline-derived CDR1 and CDR2 are SGHRS and YFSETQ. V shed 2 bases and J shed 1 base, with 9 bases lying between them. The CDR3 region has the DNA TGCGCCAGCAGCTTACAGGGCCAGAACACTGAAGCTTTCTTT. Translation: CASSLQGQNTEAFF.

The V gene is TRBV28, the J gene TRBJ2-5; 10 bases fit TRBD2. Germline V gene lookup returns CDR1 MDHEN and CDR2 SYDVKM. J gave up 2 bases and V 6 bases, and 9 bases lay outside the gene matches. The CDR3 consists of 16 residues. Here the CDR3 DNA reads TGTGCCAGCAGGCGGACTAGCGGTTACTATCAAGAGACCCAGTACTTC. Protein sequence: CASRRTSGYYQETQYF.

This chain connects TRBV19 to TRBJ2-7, with 9 bases matching TRBD1. Per the germline V gene, CDR1 is LNHDA and CDR2 is SQIVND (reference sequence). The V gene end was trimmed by 6 bases and the J gene end by 1 base; junction bases not matched to a gene: 7. The CDR3 is 15 amino acids. This CDR3 is CASSYGQGFSYEQYF. In DNA, the CDR3 is TGTGCCAGTAGCTACGGACAGGGGTTTTCCTACGAGCAGTACTTC.

This clone came up once. V is TRBV6-1 and J is TRBJ2-7; TRBD1 matches 7 bases. The CDR3 is 15 residues long. CDR1 is MNHNS, CDR2 SASEGT, per germline. Trimming took 7 bases from V and 4 from J; bases not matched to a gene: 13. DNA of the CDR3: TGTGCCAGCACCTTGGCTAGGGGGCGCGGATACGAGCAGTACTTC. It translates to CASTLARGRGYEQYF.

This clone occurred a few times. The V call is TRBV6-1, the J call TRBJ1-1; 8 bases match TRBD1. In germline, CDR1 is MNHNS, CDR2 SASEGT. The trim removed 4 bases at V and 5 bases at J, leaving 6 bases unmatched. CDR3 length equals 14 residues. The chain's CDR3 is CASSVTGVGTEAFF. In DNA, the CDR3 is TGTGCCAGCAGTGTGACAGGGGTGGGGACTGAAGCTTTCTTT.

This chain links TRBV4-1 with TRBJ2-3, with TRBD2 as a possible D gene (5 bases). V was clipped by 4 bases and J by 1 base, with 12 bases between them. This CDR3 comprises 15 residues. Looked up from germline, CDR1 is MGHRA and CDR2 is YSYEKL. CDR3: CASSRAGKGTDTQYF. Here the CDR3 DNA reads TGCGCCAGCAGCCGGGCGGGCAAGGGCACAGATACGCAGTATTTT.

V and J are TRBV6-5 and TRBJ2-1; D possibly corresponds to TRBD1 (6 bases). Trimming left V 6 bases short and J 5 bases short, with 14 bases between. The V gene's germline CDR1 is MNHEY and CDR2 SVGAGI. The CDR3 is made up of 14 amino acids. Written as DNA, the CDR3 is TGTGCCAGCAGCCTACAGGGTTTTCACAATGAGCAGTTCTTC. Its protein is CASSLQGFHNEQFF.

V gene TRBV7-9 combines with J gene TRBJ2-2; possible D gene TRBD2, 6 bases. The germline V gene has CDR1 SEHNR and CDR2 FQNEAQ (reference sequence). This CDR3 is 15 amino acids long. V lost 2 bases and J lost 7, with 14 bases in between. CDR3 sequence reads: CASSLREAGGGELFF. The CDR3 coding sequence is TGTGCCAGCAGCTTAAGGGAGGCAGGCGGCGGGGAGCTGTTTTTT.

V gene TRBV11-2 combines with J gene TRBJ2-7, with 8 bases matching TRBD1. Per germline, CDR1 SGHAT and CDR2 FQNNGV. CDR3 length equals 14 residues. The V segment lost 5 bases and the J segment 0 bases; nucleotides outside the gene matches: 3. CDR3 region: CASSAGTGSYEQYF. The DNA of the CDR3 is TGTGCCAGCAGCGCCGGGACAGGCTCCTACGAGCAGTACTTC.

V usage is TRBV6-1 and J usage is TRBJ2-3, with 8 bases identical to TRBD2. With 7 bases clipped from V and 7 bases from J, the junction kept 1 base outside the gene matches. The CDR3 is 11 residues long. Germline CDR1 is MNHNS and CDR2 is SASEGT. The DNA for the CDR3 is TGTGCCAGCACGGGAGGGCATACGCAGTATTTT. It codes for CASTGGHTQYF.

The J gene is TRBJ2-1, the V gene TRBV4-2; tentative D call: TRBD2 (6 bases). The CDR3 is 18 amino acids. V was pared by 3 bases and J by 3 bases, with 21 bases between. Per germline, CDR1 LGHNA and CDR2 YNFKEQ. The CDR3 DNA is TGTGCCAGCAGCCAGACGTACTACGGCGGAGGGGTCTACAATGAGCAGTTCTTC. Amino acid sequence: CASSQTYYGGGVYNEQFF.

V is TRBV5-6 and J is TRBJ2-3; D call uncertain. This CDR3 is 13 amino acids long. From germline, CDR1 is SGHDT and CDR2 YYEEEE. V lost 4 bases, J lost 0 bases, and 6 bases lay in between. Here the CDR3 reads CASSPESTDTQYF. In DNA, the CDR3 is TGTGCCAGCAGCCCCGAGAGCACAGATACGCAGTATTTT.

The rearrangement joins TRBV28 to TRBJ2-3; TRBD2 agrees at 8 bases. The trim removed 11 bases at V and 2 bases at J, leaving 6 bases unmatched. CDR3 size: 13 residues. Germline V lookup: CDR1 MDHEN, CDR2 SYDVKM. The CDR3: CAVGREATDTQYF. CDR3 DNA: TGTGCCGTGGGGCGGGAGGCCACAGATACGCAGTATTTT. The full variable domain, with the rest looked up from reference TRBV28 and TRBJ2-3, is DVKVTQSSRYLVKRTGEKVFLECVQDMDHENMFWYRQDPGLGLRLIYFSYDVKMKEKGDIPEGYSVSREKKERFSLILESASTNQTSMYLCAVGREATDTQYFGPGTRLTVL.

The rearrangement joins TRBV5-1 to TRBJ2-1; 7 nucleotides line up with TRBD2. This CDR3 is built from 18 residues. After removal of 4 bases from V and 7 bases from J, the junction contained 20 bases not matched to a gene. Per the germline V gene, CDR1 is SGHRS and CDR2 is YFSETQ. The CDR3 sequence is CASSPWTAGRAKGNEQFF. In DNA form, the CDR3 reads TGCGCCAGCAGCCCCTGGACCGCAGGGAGGGCCAAAGGGAATGAGCAGTTCTTC.

The chain recombines TRBV7-3 with TRBJ2-1, with 9 bases fitting TRBD2. V dropped 3 bases and J dropped 6; count of bases not matched to a gene: 3. The germline gives CDR1 SGHTA, CDR2 FQGTGA. The CDR3 has 14 amino acids. The DNA of the CDR3 is TGTGCCAGCAGCTTTAGCGGGAGCGCCAATGAGCAGTTCTTC. Its translation: CASSFSGSANEQFF.

The chain uses TRBV27 and TRBJ1-2, with D tentatively TRBD1 (5 bases). V was clipped by 5 bases and J by 4 bases, with 20 bases between them. Germline V gene sequence: CDR1 MNHEY, CDR2 SMNVEV (reference sequence). The CDR3 contains 16 residues. CDR3 sequence: CASSIAHSGGFYGYTF. The DNA for the CDR3 is TGTGCCAGCAGTATCGCACACAGCGGGGGTTTCTATGGCTACACCTTC.

This chain joins TRBV29-1 and TRBJ2-1, with a tentative D call TRBD1 (5 bases). There are 14 residues in the CDR3. In germline, CDR1 is SQVTM, CDR2 ANQGSEA. Deletions cut 3 bases from V and 5 bases from J, with 14 bases between. DNA of the CDR3: TGCAGCGTTGATTGGCTCAGGGCGGACAATGAGCAGTTCTTC. Translation gives CSVDWLRADNEQFF.

The chain combines TRBV5-1 with TRBJ2-5; perhaps TRBD1 as D (6 bases). Germline CDR1 reads SGHRS; CDR2 reads YFSETQ. CDR3 size: 13 residues. V was trimmed by 3 bases and J by 1 base, leaving 7 bases between them. CDR3 nucleotide sequence: TGCGCCAGCAGCTGGACAGTCCAAGAGACCCAGTACTTC. Its translation is CASSWTVQETQYF.

This clone has only one observation. The rearrangement uses TRBV6-1 and TRBJ2-7; TRBD1 is a possible D gene (5 bases). This CDR3 is built from 14 residues. With 7 bases removed from V and 0 bases from J, the gap between germline ends came to 13 bases. CDR1 and CDR2 from the germline V gene are MNHNS and SASEGT. CDR3 loop: CASTLGAPSYEQYF. The CDR3 DNA follows: TGTGCCAGCACATTAGGGGCTCCCTCCTACGAGCAGTACTTC.

V usage is TRBV5-8 and J usage is TRBJ1-2; no clear D. CDR3 length equals 16 residues. Trimming shortened V by 0 bases and J by 3 bases, and 15 bases separated the two germline ends. Germline V gene data show CDR1 as SGHTS and CDR2 as YDEGEE. In DNA form, the CDR3 reads TGTGCCAGCAGCTTGGCCGCTGAGGGATACTACTATGGCTACACCTTC. Translation: CASSLAAEGYYYGYTF. Full variable domain (remainder filled in from reference TRBV5-8 and TRBJ1-2): EAGVTQSPTHLIKTRGQQATLRCSPISGHTSVYWYQQALGLGLQFLLWYDEGEERNRGNFPPRFSGRQFPNYSSELNVNALELEDSALYLCASSLAAEGYYYGYTFGSGTRLTVV.

The CDR3 loop reads CASSSTATGELFF. The CDR3 DNA is TGTGCCAGCAGCTCCACAGCAACCGGGGAGCTGTTTTTT. The rearrangement links TRBV7-3 to TRBJ2-2; D remains unclear. CDR1 and CDR2 from the germline V gene are SGHTA and FQGTGA. V lost 4 bases and J 5 bases, leaving 8 bases between the germline ends. CDR3 length equals 13 residues.

J is TRBJ1-1 and V is TRBV15; D is possibly TRBD1 (5 bases). The CDR3 is made up of 17 amino acids. V dropped 3 bases and J dropped 0 bases, with 17 bases sitting between them. Germline V lookup: CDR1 LNHNV, CDR2 YYDKDF (reference sequence). This CDR3 reads CATSRGGTGIMNTEAFF. The DNA of the CDR3 is TGTGCCACCAGCAGGGGGGGAACAGGTATAATGAACACTGAAGCTTTCTTT.

The genes are TRBV28 and TRBJ2-7; D remains unclear. Germline V gene sequence: CDR1 MDHEN, CDR2 SYDVKM. Trimming stripped 10 bases from V and 1 base from J, with 14 bases between. The CDR3 contains 13 residues. The CDR3 reads CAILSGGSYEQYF. CDR3 DNA sequence: TGTGCCATCCTCTCCGGCGGATCCTACGAGCAGTACTTC.

This rearrangement joins TRBV7-8 to TRBJ2-1; the match to TRBD1 covers 9 bases. The V and J ends lost 1 base and 9 bases, in that order; junction bases with no gene match: 7. The CDR3 is 15 residues long. From germline, CDR1 is SGHVS and CDR2 FQNEAQ. CDR3 sequence reads: CASSLGPDRGFEQFF. The CDR3 DNA reads as TGTGCCAGCAGCTTAGGTCCGGACAGGGGTTTTGAGCAGTTCTTC.

The chain couples TRBV28 to TRBJ1-3; D is possibly TRBD1 (6 bases). Germline V gene lookup returns CDR1 MDHEN and CDR2 SYDVKM. Trimming left V 5 bases short and J 0 bases short, with 8 bases between. CDR3 length: 14 amino acids. CDR3 amino acids: CASSLQGSGNTIYF. The CDR3 DNA reads as TGTGCCAGCAGTCTACAGGGCTCTGGAAACACCATATATTTT.

This clone has more than one count but fewer than ten. Different DNA sequences within this sample yield the same CDR3. The chain uses TRBV14 and TRBJ1-2, with D perhaps TRBD1 (5 bases). CDR3 length: 13 amino acids. Germline CDR1 SGHDN, CDR2 FVKESK. V shed 3 bases and J shed 5 bases, with 10 bases lying between them. CDR3 nucleotides: TGTGCCAGCAGCCAGGGACTCCAATATGGCTACACCTTC. Its translation: CASSQGLQYGYTF. The full variable domain, in which reference TRBV14 and TRBJ1-2 provide the parts outside the CDR3, is EAGVTQFPSHSVIEKGQTVTLRCDPISGHDNLYWYRRVMGKEIKFLLHFVKESKQDESGMPNNRFLAERTGGTYSTLKVQPAELEDSGVYFCASSQGLQYGYTFGSGTRLTVV.

The rearrangement joins TRBV2 to TRBJ2-7; TRBD2 agrees at 10 bases. The germline V gene has CDR1 SNHLY and CDR2 FYNNEI. V was pared by 6 bases and J by 5 bases, with 1 base of the junction left unmatched. The CDR3 totals 12 residues. The CDR3 DNA reads TGTGCCAGCAGACTAGCGGGAAACGAGCAGTACTTC. Translated: CASRLAGNEQYF.